This TCR beta chain was documented in a study of blood T cell repertoires in COVID-19. Whole-study context: From the United States, Italy and Spain came samples of acute and convalescent COVID-19.

Libraries were prepared by immunoSEQ multiplex PCR; TCRdb keeps only in-frame clonotypes and omits some of them. The data contain 250,000 or so clones, approximately 90% of them seen just once; the ten biggest clones take up 4.1%. Living in 24 US areas, the participants were between roughly 18 and 90 years of age. Participants' reported clinical history set cohort assignment. The CDR3 covers 16 residues. Germline assignment: CDR1 SGHRS and CDR2 YFSETQ. Trimming cost V 0 bases and J 3 bases; bases outside gene matches: 3. This clone occurred once. This chain links TRBV5-1 with TRBJ2-6, with TRBD1 identical over 7 bases. This receptor was taken from a woman aged 25 to 39 with acute COVID-19. The specimen was PBMCs or T cells enriched from blood (not recorded which). Here the CDR3 reads CASSLDRGGGANVLTF. The CDR3 coding sequence is TGCGCCAGCAGCTTGGACAGGGGTGGTGGGGCCAACGTCCTGACTTTC.